Presented here are 20 T cell receptor beta chains from one specimen sequenced in a study of blood T cell repertoires in COVID-19. Libraries were prepared by immunoSEQ multiplex PCR; TCRdb keeps only in-frame clonotypes and omits some of them. The table has about 70,000 clones, just under 90% seen once; the top ten hold 1.3% to 1.5%. Sequencing was done on a sample of peripheral blood. The receptors derive from a man aged 55 to 70 with acute or convalescent COVID-19.

The chain employs TRBV5-4 and TRBJ1-4; TRBD1 agrees at 7 bases. CDR1 is SGHNT and CDR2 is YYREEE in the germline V gene (reference sequence). CDR3 length: 15 residues. The V and J ends lost 4 bases and 2 bases, in that order; junction bases with no gene match: 5. CDR3 DNA sequence: TGTGCCAGCAGCAAAGACAGGGTCACTAATGAAAAACTGTTTTTT. It codes for CASSKDRVTNEKLFF.

This rearrangement joins TRBV15 to TRBJ2-1; 10 positions match TRBD2. This CDR3 is 17 amino acids long. Looked up from germline, CDR1 is LNHNV and CDR2 is YYDKDF (reference sequence). V lost 0 bases, J lost 7 bases, and 9 bases stayed unmatched. The CDR3 region has the DNA TGTGCCACCAGCAGAGAGAGTATGGTAGCGGGGGGAAATGAGCAGTTCTTC. This gives the protein CATSRESMVAGGNEQFF.

The rearrangement joins TRBV19 to TRBJ1-5; D might be TRBD1 (5 bases). The CDR3 totals 12 residues. Germline-derived CDR1 and CDR2 are LNHDA and SQIVND (reference sequence). Trimming left V 11 bases short and J 2 bases short, with 10 bases between. The CDR3 DNA reads TGTGCCGGGGGGGAGGGCAATCAGCCCCAGCATTTT. Amino acid sequence: CAGGEGNQPQHF.

The chain couples TRBV7-9 to TRBJ2-1; 10 nucleotides line up with TRBD1. The CDR3 loop spans 16 amino acids. Trimming removed 6 bases from V and 5 bases from J; junction bases left unmatched: 10. CDR1 and CDR2 from the germline V gene are SEHNR and FQNEAQ (reference sequence). The DNA for the CDR3 is TGTGCCAGCAGAATCCCGGGACAGGGGTTGGACAATGAGCAGTTCTTC. Translating it yields CASRIPGQGLDNEQFF.

The rearrangement joins TRBV5-1 to TRBJ1-1; 7 bases fit TRBD1. The V gene end was trimmed by 2 bases and the J gene end by 1 base; junction bases not matched to a gene: 2. CDR3 length: 14 residues. CDR1 and CDR2 from the germline V gene are SGHRS and YFSETQ. CDR3 sequence: CASSFTGENTEAFF. CDR3 coding DNA: TGCGCCAGCAGCTTTACAGGGGAGAACACTGAAGCTTTCTTT.

The rearrangement joins TRBV6-6 to TRBJ1-1, with D maybe TRBD1 (5 bases). The CDR3 sequence is 15 residues long. V was trimmed by 0 bases and J by 1 base, leaving 9 bases between them. Germline V CDR1 and CDR2: MNHNY, SVGAGI (reference sequence). The CDR3 coding sequence is TGTGCCAGCAGTTACTCGGCAGGGCCGAACACTGAAGCTTTCTTT. Protein: CASSYSAGPNTEAFF.

The chain carries TRBV7-6 and TRBJ2-7, with 8 bases lining up with TRBD1. CDR3 size: 16 residues. Germline CDR1 is SGHVS and CDR2 is FNYEAQ. With V trimmed by 3 bases and J by 2 bases, 9 bases remained unmatched. CDR3 in amino acids: CASSFAVGQGAYEQYF. Written as DNA, the CDR3 is TGTGCCAGCAGCTTTGCGGTAGGACAGGGAGCCTACGAGCAGTACTTC.

This rearrangement joins TRBV5-6 to TRBJ1-2, with TRBD1 matching 8 bases. Germline CDR1 is SGHDT and CDR2 is YYEEEE. J gave up 5 bases and V 2 bases, and 5 bases lay outside the gene matches. There are 14 residues in the CDR3. For the CDR3, the DNA is TGTGCCAGCAGCTTCGGGACAGGTGTTTATGGCTACACCTTC. This encodes CASSFGTGVYGYTF.

The chain is built from TRBV5-6 and TRBJ1-1; D gene unclear. V was trimmed by 0 bases and J by 5 bases, leaving 11 bases between them. The CDR3 spans 14 residues. Germline CDR1 reads SGHDT; CDR2 reads YYEEEE. CDR3 residues: CASSLGRASTEAFF. DNA for the CDR3: TGTGCCAGCAGCTTGGGGCGAGCGTCGACTGAAGCTTTCTTT.

The J gene is TRBJ2-1, the V gene TRBV5-1; maybe TRBD1 (6 bases). The CDR3 length is 15 residues. CDR1 SGHRS and CDR2 YFSETQ come from the germline V gene. Trimming cost V 4 bases and J 4 bases, with 15 bases left between them. CDR3 protein: CASSEDRTGYNEQFF. The CDR3 DNA is TGCGCCAGCAGCGAGGATCGTACAGGGTACAATGAGCAGTTCTTC.

The chain employs TRBV2 and TRBJ1-1, with D possibly TRBD1 on 5 matching bases. Germline V gene lookup returns CDR1 SNHLY and CDR2 FYNNEI. Deletions cut 4 bases from V and 1 base from J, with 16 bases between. The CDR3 covers 16 residues. CDR3 sequence (DNA): TGTGCCAGCAGTGTTATTGGTCGGCAGGGGAACACTGAAGCTTTCTTT. Amino acids: CASSVIGRQGNTEAFF.

V and J are TRBV5-6 and TRBJ2-1; possible D gene TRBD2, 6 bases. The ends were cut back, 1 base at V and 15 bases at J, with 14 bases in the middle. CDR3 length equals 12 residues. Germline values: CDR1 SGHDT, CDR2 YYEEEE. CDR3 region: CASSLSGDLGFF. Here the CDR3 DNA reads TGTGCCAGCAGCTTGTCGGGGGATTTGGGGTTCTTC. Complete variable domain (other parts from reference TRBV5-6 and TRBJ2-1): DAGVTQSPTHLIKTRGQQVTLRCSPKSGHDTVSWYQQALGQGPQFIFQYYEEEERQRGNFPDRFSGHQFPNYSSELNVNALLLGDSALYLCASSLSGDLGFFGPGTRLTVL.

This chain links TRBV2 with TRBJ2-7, with D perhaps TRBD1 (5 bases). Trimming took off 2 bases at V and 5 bases at J, with 10 bases between the two ends. This CDR3 comprises 13 residues. CDR1 SNHLY and CDR2 FYNNEI come from the germline V gene. The CDR3, as DNA: TGTGCCAGCAGTGAAACACAGGTAGACGAGCAGTACTTC. Protein: CASSETQVDEQYF.

CDR3 bases: TGTGCCAGCAGCAACTCCGGCTATGGCTACACCTTC. This codes for CASSNSGYGYTF. The V gene is TRBV7-3, the J gene TRBJ1-2; D remains ambiguous. Germline CDR1 reads SGHTA; CDR2 reads FQGTGA. Deletions cut 5 bases from V and 4 bases from J, with 8 bases between. This CDR3 comprises 12 residues.

This rearrangement joins TRBV6-6 to TRBJ2-1, with 10 bases that match TRBD2. This CDR3 has 18 residues. CDR1 is MNHNY and CDR2 is SVGAGI in the germline V gene (reference sequence). V shed 8 bases and J 6 bases; nucleotides not matched to a gene: 19. The CDR3 protein is CASGLIRLLAGGGNEQFF. The CDR3 DNA reads as TGTGCCAGCGGTCTCATCCGCCTCTTAGCGGGGGGTGGCAATGAGCAGTTCTTC.

The V gene is TRBV19, the J gene TRBJ2-7; D is perhaps TRBD2 (5 bases). Trimming took 6 bases from V and 2 from J, leaving 14 bases between them. The CDR3 is 14 residues long. CDR1 is LNHDA, CDR2 SQIVND, per germline (reference sequence). The CDR3 DNA is TGTGCCAGTAGCATCACACGGGATGCCTACGAGCAGTACTTC. This translates into CASSITRDAYEQYF.

This chain connects TRBV5-1 to TRBJ2-3, with a tentative D call TRBD2 (5 bases). The ends were cut back, 2 bases at V and 3 bases at J, with 13 bases in the middle. Germline V gene lookup returns CDR1 SGHRS and CDR2 YFSETQ. CDR3 length equals 15 residues. CDR3 in amino acids: CASSLASSKTDTQYF. The CDR3 region has the DNA TGCGCCAGCAGCTTAGCTTCTAGCAAAACAGATACGCAGTATTTT.

This clone has just a few counts. The chain is built from TRBV6-1 and TRBJ1-2, with D hard to call. Germline V gene sequence: CDR1 MNHNS, CDR2 SASEGT. CDR3 length: 16 residues. The V end lost 1 base, the J end lost 8 bases, and 20 bases lay between the germline ends. In nucleotides, the CDR3 is TGTGCCAGCAGTGAAGTGGCAGTTGCTCTAGAGCGGGGCTACACCTTC. Translation gives CASSEVAVALERGYTF.

This sequence joins TRBV5-1 and TRBJ2-3; 10 bases are shared with TRBD1. This CDR3 has 14 residues. In germline, CDR1 is SGHRS, CDR2 YFSETQ. V gave up 4 bases and J gave up 7 bases; unmatched junction bases: 6. Here the CDR3 DNA reads TGCGCCAGCAGCATAGGGACAGGGGAAAATACGCAGTATTTT. It encodes CASSIGTGENTQYF.

In its sample, this clone was seen once. The chain links TRBV7-2 to TRBJ1-6; 9 bases map to TRBD1. The CDR3 is 15 amino acids. The V gene end was trimmed by 1 base and the J gene end by 7 bases; junction bases not matched to a gene: 2. Germline V CDR1 and CDR2: SGHTA, FQGNSA. The CDR3 loop reads CASSLVGQGNSPLHF. The DNA for the CDR3 is TGTGCCAGCAGCTTAGTTGGACAGGGGAATTCACCCCTCCACTTT. Based on the CDR3 plus reference TRBV7-2 and TRBJ1-6, the full variable domain is GAGVSQSPSNKVTEKGKDVELRCDPISGHTALYWYRQSLGQGLEFLIYFQGNSAPDKSGLPSDRFSAERTGGSVSTLTIQRTQQEDSAVYLCASSLVGQGNSPLHFGNGTRLTVT.